This is a list of T cell receptor beta chains from one sample in a study of blood T cell repertoires in COVID-19. This table comes from immunoSEQ multiplex PCR, and its TCRdb copy is limited to in-frame clones, with some not included. The sample holds some 170,000 clones, more than 60% seen once. Sequencing input: peripheral blood. The origin of the receptors is a man in his 70s with acute or convalescent COVID-19. CDR3s include the opening cysteine and the closing phenylalanine or tryptophan. A D gene is named only where the DNA matches it firmly. The size of a clone is reported for some rows only, either as once, few or many, or as a class for expanded clones.

abundance: NA; v_gene: TRBV6-4; j_gene: TRBJ1-1; d_gene: NA; CDR3aa: CASSVEENTEAFF; CDR3nt: TGTGCCAGCAGTGTGGAGGAGAACACTGAAGCTTTCTTT
abundance: NA; v_gene: TRBV28; j_gene: TRBJ2-2; d_gene: NA; CDR3aa: CASSFPGAGELFF; CDR3nt: TGTGCCAGCAGTTTCCCAGGGGCCGGGGAGCTGTTTTTT
abundance: NA; v_gene: TRBV6-5; j_gene: TRBJ2-7; d_gene: TRBD1; CDR3aa: CASVRQGSYEQYF; CDR3nt: TGTGCCAGCGTCCGACAGGGTAGCTACGAGCAGTACTTC
abundance: NA; v_gene: TRBV2; j_gene: TRBJ2-3; d_gene: NA; CDR3aa: CASLSYREPQYF; CDR3nt: TGTGCCAGCTTGTCCTACAGGGAGCCGCAGTATTTT
abundance: NA; v_gene: TRBV27; j_gene: TRBJ2-7; d_gene: NA; CDR3aa: CASSLAQSSYEQYF; CDR3nt: TGTGCCAGCAGTTTGGCCCAGTCCTCCTACGAGCAGTACTTC
abundance: NA; v_gene: TRBV27; j_gene: TRBJ1-2; d_gene: NA; CDR3aa: CASSLVGGYYGYTF; CDR3nt: TGTGCCAGCAGTTTAGTTGGCGGATACTATGGCTACACCTTC
abundance: NA; v_gene: TRBV5-4; j_gene: TRBJ1-1; d_gene: NA; CDR3aa: CASSLDPTGFAEAFF; CDR3nt: TGTGCCAGCAGCTTGGATCCAACAGGGTTCGCTGAAGCTTTCTTT
abundance: NA; v_gene: TRBV6-5; j_gene: TRBJ1-1; d_gene: NA; CDR3aa: CASRPGWDTEAFF; CDR3nt: TGTGCCAGCAGGCCGGGTTGGGACACTGAAGCTTTCTTT
abundance: NA; v_gene: TRBV6-5; j_gene: TRBJ2-7; d_gene: TRBD1; CDR3aa: CASSSPTGYTYEQYF; CDR3nt: TGTGCCAGCAGTAGTCCGACAGGGTACACCTACGAGCAGTACTTC
abundance: many; v_gene: TRBV27; j_gene: TRBJ2-1; d_gene: NA; CDR3aa: CASSLGVFGEQFF; CDR3nt: TGTGCCAGCTCGTTAGGAGTATTCGGTGAGCAGTTCTTC
abundance: NA; v_gene: TRBV11-2; j_gene: TRBJ1-1; d_gene: NA; CDR3aa: CASSPGTRNTEAFF; CDR3nt: TGTGCCAGCAGCCCCGGGACACGGAACACTGAAGCTTTCTTT
abundance: NA; v_gene: TRBV5-1; j_gene: TRBJ1-2; d_gene: TRBD1; CDR3aa: CASSSGQGDYGYTF; CDR3nt: TGCGCCAGCAGCTCCGGACAGGGCGACTATGGCTACACCTTC
abundance: once; v_gene: TRBV7-7; j_gene: TRBJ2-5; d_gene: NA; CDR3aa: CASSPIGHETQYF; CDR3nt: TGTGCTAGCAGCCCCATTGGCCACGAGACCCAGTACTTC
abundance: NA; v_gene: TRBV7-9; j_gene: TRBJ1-2; d_gene: TRBD1; CDR3aa: CASSPGQVHYGYTF; CDR3nt: TGTGCCAGCAGCCCCGGACAGGTTCACTATGGCTACACCTTC
abundance: NA; v_gene: TRBV12-3/TRBV12-4; j_gene: TRBJ1-1; d_gene: NA; CDR3aa: CASSEGASTEAFF; CDR3nt: TGTGCCAGCAGTGAAGGGGCATCAACTGAAGCTTTCTTT
abundance: few; v_gene: TRBV10-2; j_gene: TRBJ2-5; d_gene: TRBD2; CDR3aa: CASGSRGEETQYF; CDR3nt: TGCGCCAGCGGTTCGCGGGGGGAAGAGACCCAGTACTTC
abundance: NA; v_gene: TRBV19; j_gene: TRBJ1-2; d_gene: NA; CDR3aa: CASSIVGGPGNHGYTF; CDR3nt: TGTGCCAGTAGTATAGTCGGCGGCCCAGGGAACCATGGCTACACCTTC
abundance: few; v_gene: TRBV28; j_gene: TRBJ1-1; d_gene: NA; CDR3aa: CASSENAEAFF; CDR3nt: TGTGCCAGCAGTGAGAACGCTGAAGCTTTCTTT
abundance: NA; v_gene: TRBV18; j_gene: TRBJ1-1; d_gene: TRBD1; CDR3aa: CASSTTGDTEAFF; CDR3nt: TGTGCCAGCTCCACGACAGGGGACACTGAAGCTTTCTTT
abundance: once; v_gene: TRBV27; j_gene: TRBJ1-2; d_gene: TRBD1; CDR3aa: CASSPGQANYGYTF; CDR3nt: TGTGCCAGCAGTCCAGGACAGGCTAACTATGGCTACACCTTC
abundance: NA; v_gene: TRBV4-1; j_gene: TRBJ1-5; d_gene: NA; CDR3aa: CASTQEGIPSNQPQHF; CDR3nt: TGCGCCAGCACTCAGGAGGGGATCCCTAGCAATCAGCCCCAGCATTTT
abundance: NA; v_gene: TRBV6-5; j_gene: TRBJ1-1; d_gene: NA; CDR3aa: CASSYSGGIVETEAFF; CDR3nt: TGTGCCAGCAGTTACTCGGGGGGAATCGTAGAGACTGAAGCTTTCTTT
abundance: NA; v_gene: TRBV5-1; j_gene: TRBJ2-2; d_gene: NA; CDR3aa: CASSLALAGNTGELFF; CDR3nt: TGCGCCAGCAGCTTGGCCCTAGCAGGGAACACCGGGGAGCTGTTTTTT
abundance: few; v_gene: TRBV2; j_gene: TRBJ1-5; d_gene: NA; CDR3aa: CASSSAGWGNQPQHF; CDR3nt: TGTGCCAGCAGTTCCGCAGGGTGGGGCAATCAGCCCCAGCATTTT
abundance: NA; v_gene: TRBV19; j_gene: TRBJ2-6; d_gene: TRBD2; CDR3aa: CASSKLAGGPSGANVLTF; CDR3nt: TGTGCCAGTAGTAAGCTAGCGGGAGGACCCTCTGGGGCCAACGTCCTGACTTTC
abundance: few; v_gene: TRBV30; j_gene: TRBJ2-3; d_gene: NA; CDR3aa: CAWSSGVTDTQYF; CDR3nt: TGTGCCTGGAGTTCAGGGGTCACAGATACGCAGTATTTT
abundance: NA; v_gene: TRBV29-1; j_gene: TRBJ1-5; d_gene: TRBD1; CDR3aa: CSATGTGNQPQHF; CDR3nt: TGCAGCGCTACCGGGACAGGGAATCAGCCCCAGCATTTT
abundance: NA; v_gene: TRBV12-3/TRBV12-4; j_gene: TRBJ2-1; d_gene: TRBD2; CDR3aa: CASSLGLAGEQFF; CDR3nt: TGTGCCAGCAGTTTGGGACTAGCGGGTGAGCAGTTCTTC
abundance: NA; v_gene: TRBV19; j_gene: TRBJ2-3; d_gene: NA; CDR3aa: CASSRRTDTDTQYF; CDR3nt: TGTGCCAGTAGTAGGCGGACAGACACAGATACGCAGTATTTT
abundance: few; v_gene: TRBV9; j_gene: TRBJ2-1; d_gene: TRBD2; CDR3aa: CASSETSGDVKQFF; CDR3nt: TGTGCCAGCAGCGAGACTAGCGGAGACGTCAAGCAGTTCTTC
abundance: NA; v_gene: TRBV12-3/TRBV12-4; j_gene: TRBJ1-2; d_gene: NA; CDR3aa: CASRGFYGYTF; CDR3nt: TGTGCCAGCCGAGGGTTCTATGGCTACACCTTC
abundance: NA; v_gene: TRBV27; j_gene: TRBJ2-3; d_gene: NA; CDR3aa: CASTGHRTDTQYF; CDR3nt: TGTGCCAGCACTGGACACCGCACAGATACGCAGTATTTT
abundance: NA; v_gene: TRBV28; j_gene: TRBJ2-4; d_gene: NA; CDR3aa: CASSGTLQLKNIQYF; CDR3nt: TGTGCCAGCAGTGGGACACTCCAACTCAAAAACATTCAGTACTTC
abundance: NA; v_gene: TRBV24-1; j_gene: TRBJ2-3; d_gene: NA; CDR3aa: CATRGGITDTQYF; CDR3nt: TGTGCCACTAGGGGGGGGATTACAGATACGCAGTATTTT
abundance: NA; v_gene: TRBV6-5; j_gene: TRBJ1-1; d_gene: NA; CDR3aa: CASSQDTLGAFF; CDR3nt: TGTGCCAGCAGCCAGGACACCTTGGGAGCTTTCTTT
abundance: NA; v_gene: TRBV6-5; j_gene: TRBJ2-7; d_gene: TRBD1; CDR3aa: CASSYSTGGSYEQYF; CDR3nt: TGTGCCAGCAGTTACTCTACAGGGGGCTCCTACGAGCAGTACTTC
abundance: NA; v_gene: TRBV11-1; j_gene: TRBJ2-3; d_gene: TRBD1; CDR3aa: CASSFRGRGTDTQYF; CDR3nt: TGTGCCAGCAGCTTCAGGGGGAGAGGCACAGATACGCAGTATTTT
abundance: NA; v_gene: TRBV28; j_gene: TRBJ1-5; d_gene: TRBD1; CDR3aa: CASTRDSYRQPQHF; CDR3nt: TGTGCCAGTACCCGGGACAGCTATAGGCAGCCCCAGCATTTT
abundance: once; v_gene: TRBV7-2; j_gene: TRBJ1-5; d_gene: NA; CDR3aa: CASTPGHNQPQHF; CDR3nt: TGTGCCAGCACGCCAGGGCATAATCAGCCCCAGCATTTT
abundance: NA; v_gene: TRBV2; j_gene: TRBJ1-4; d_gene: NA; CDR3aa: CASSPGTPTNEKLFF; CDR3nt: TGTGCCAGCAGCCCCGGGACTCCAACTAATGAAAAACTGTTTTTT
abundance: NA; v_gene: TRBV10-3; j_gene: TRBJ1-2; d_gene: TRBD1; CDR3aa: CAISESGDRVAYGYTF; CDR3nt: TGTGCCATCAGTGAGTCGGGGGACAGGGTAGCCTATGGCTACACCTTC
abundance: NA; v_gene: TRBV3-1/TRBV3-2; j_gene: TRBJ2-3; d_gene: TRBD2; CDR3aa: CASSPGLAGGESSTDTQYF; CDR3nt: TGTGCCAGCAGCCCGGGACTAGCGGGAGGCGAATCTAGCACAGATACGCAGTATTTT
abundance: NA; v_gene: TRBV6-5; j_gene: TRBJ1-1; d_gene: TRBD1; CDR3aa: CASSTGDSTEAFF; CDR3nt: TGTGCCAGCAGCACAGGGGATAGCACTGAAGCTTTCTTT
abundance: NA; v_gene: TRBV12-3/TRBV12-4; j_gene: TRBJ1-2; d_gene: NA; CDR3aa: CASSFTEVDGYTF; CDR3nt: TGTGCCAGCAGTTTTACCGAGGTCGATGGCTACACCTTC
abundance: NA; v_gene: TRBV6-6; j_gene: TRBJ2-7; d_gene: TRBD1; CDR3aa: CASSATGEYEQYF; CDR3nt: TGTGCCAGCAGTGCGACAGGGGAGTACGAGCAGTACTTC
abundance: NA; v_gene: TRBV5-1; j_gene: TRBJ1-1; d_gene: NA; CDR3aa: CASSPSGSEPREAFF; CDR3nt: TGCGCCAGCAGCCCCAGCGGTTCGGAACCTAGGGAAGCTTTCTTT
abundance: many; v_gene: TRBV28; j_gene: TRBJ2-7; d_gene: NA; CDR3aa: CASSLLQEPYEQYF; CDR3nt: TGTGCCAGCAGTTTATTACAGGAACCCTACGAGCAGTACTTC
abundance: NA; v_gene: TRBV14; j_gene: TRBJ1-1; d_gene: NA; CDR3aa: CASSQQGNTEAFF; CDR3nt: TGTGCCAGCAGCCAACAGGGAAACACTGAAGCTTTCTTT
abundance: NA; v_gene: TRBV10-3; j_gene: TRBJ1-1; d_gene: NA; CDR3aa: CAISDVGGFSFMNTEAFF; CDR3nt: TGTGCCATCAGTGATGTGGGGGGGTTTAGTTTCATGAACACTGAAGCTTTCTTT
abundance: NA; v_gene: TRBV5-1; j_gene: TRBJ1-1; d_gene: NA; CDR3aa: CASSLSGRTEAFF; CDR3nt: TGCGCCAGCAGCTTGTCAGGGCGAACTGAAGCTTTCTTT
abundance: few; v_gene: TRBV7-2; j_gene: TRBJ2-7; d_gene: TRBD2; CDR3aa: CASSFSGGISYEQYF; CDR3nt: TGTGCCAGCAGCTTTAGCGGGGGGATCTCCTACGAGCAGTACTTC
abundance: few; v_gene: TRBV27; j_gene: TRBJ2-1; d_gene: TRBD2; CDR3aa: CASRELAGGEHEQFF; CDR3nt: TGTGCCAGCAGGGAGCTAGCGGGGGGAGAGCATGAGCAGTTCTTC